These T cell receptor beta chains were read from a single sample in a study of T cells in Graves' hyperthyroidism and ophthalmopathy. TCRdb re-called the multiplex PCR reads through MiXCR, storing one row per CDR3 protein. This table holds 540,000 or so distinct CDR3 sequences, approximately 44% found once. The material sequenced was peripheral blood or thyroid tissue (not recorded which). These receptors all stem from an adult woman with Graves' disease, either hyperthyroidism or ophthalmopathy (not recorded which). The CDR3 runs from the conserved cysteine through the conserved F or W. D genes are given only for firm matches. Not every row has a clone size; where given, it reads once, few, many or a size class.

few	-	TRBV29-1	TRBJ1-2	TGCAGCGTTGGTGTTGTGCCGGCAGGAGAGCACTATGGCTACACCTTC	CSVGVVPAGEHYGYTF
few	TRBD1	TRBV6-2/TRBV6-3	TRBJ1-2	TGTGCCAGCAGAGACCGGGACAGGGCTTCAGCTAACTATGGCTACACCTTC	CASRDRDRASANYGYTF
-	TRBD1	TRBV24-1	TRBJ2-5	TGTGCCACCTCAAGGGGAACAGGGGGCCGAGAGACCCAGTACTTC	CATSRGTGGRETQYF
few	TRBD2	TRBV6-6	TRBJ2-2	TGTGCCAGCACACCCGGGCCTAGCGGGAGTGGCGGGGAGCTGTTTTTT	CASTPGPSGSGGELFF
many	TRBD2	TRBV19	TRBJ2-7	TGTGCCAGTAGTATTGGGATACTAGCGGCAGGATGGGAGCAGTACTTC	CASSIGILAAGWEQYF
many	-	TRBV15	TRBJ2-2	TGTGCCACCAGCAGAGGAACCGGGGGTATCTCCGGGGAGCTGTTTTTT	CATSRGTGGISGELFF
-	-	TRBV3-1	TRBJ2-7	TGTGCCAGCAGTCCCTCCTCATTTGTACCCTACGAGCAGTACTTC	CASSPSSFVPYEQYF
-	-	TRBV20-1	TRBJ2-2	TGCAGTGCTACGGGACAGAACACCGGGGAGCTGTTTTTT	CSATGQNTGELFF
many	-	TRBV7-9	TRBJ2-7	TGTGCCAGCAGCTTACGGGTAGGGCGGGGATCAGTGATTCCGCAGTACTTC	CASSLRVGRGSVIPQYF
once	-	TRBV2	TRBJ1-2	TGTGCCAGCAGTGACGGAGGGTACTATGGCTACACCTTC	CASSDGGYYGYTF
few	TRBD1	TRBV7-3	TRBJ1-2	TGTGCCAGCAGCAACGGACAGGGAGGCTATGGCTACACCTTC	CASSNGQGGYGYTF
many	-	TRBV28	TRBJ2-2	TGTGCCAGCAGTTCCCTCTCCAGTAGCCGGGAGCTGTTTTTT	CASSSLSSSRELFF
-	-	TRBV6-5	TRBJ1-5	TGTGCCAGCGGCCCCTCGGGCCCTTGGAGCAATCAGCCCCAGCATTTT	CASGPSGPWSNQPQHF
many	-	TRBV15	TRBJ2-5	TGTGCCACCAGCCCACGGGGACAAGAGACCCAGTACTTC	CATSPRGQETQYF
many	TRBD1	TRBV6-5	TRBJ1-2	TGTGCCAGCAGTTACGGACAGGGGATTGGCTACACCTTC	CASSYGQGIGYTF
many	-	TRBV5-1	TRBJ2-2	TGCGCCAGCAGATCCTCAGGAAACACCGGGGAGCTGTTTTTT	CASRSSGNTGELFF
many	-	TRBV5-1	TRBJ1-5	TGCGCCAGCAGCTTGGATGGTCAGGGGAATCAGCCCCAGCATTTT	CASSLDGQGNQPQHF
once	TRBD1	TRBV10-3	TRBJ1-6	TGTGCCATCAGTGTCCCTGGGCAGGGGGATAATTCACCCCTCCACTTT	CAISVPGQGDNSPLHF
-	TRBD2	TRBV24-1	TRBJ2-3	TGTGCCACCAGTGACCTTAAAAGCGGGGCCAGCACAGATACGCAGTATTTT	CATSDLKSGASTDTQYF
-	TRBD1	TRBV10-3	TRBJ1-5	TGTGCCAGCACGGACAGGGGTGACGTTCAGCCCCAGCATTTT	CASTDRGDVQPQHF
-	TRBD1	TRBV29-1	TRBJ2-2	TGCAGCGTCGAGGACAGGGGCGTATCCGGGGAGCTGTTTTTT	CSVEDRGVSGELFF
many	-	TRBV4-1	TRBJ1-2	TGCGCCAGCAGCCCTGACAACCTAAGGGCAGGGCTTATCTATGGCTACACCTTC	CASSPDNLRAGLIYGYTF
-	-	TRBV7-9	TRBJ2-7	TGTGCCAGCAGCGACTGGCAGGGGACCGGGGAGCTGTACTTC	CASSDWQGTGELYF
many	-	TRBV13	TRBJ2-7	TGTGCCAGCAGCGGACAGAGGCTGGGGGAGCAGTACTTC	CASSGQRLGEQYF
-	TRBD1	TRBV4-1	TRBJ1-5	TGCGCCAGCAGCCCCGCCTATGGGCAGGGGGACAATCAGCCCCACCATTTT	CASSPAYGQGDNQPHHF
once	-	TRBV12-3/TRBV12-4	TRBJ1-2	TGTGCCAGCAGTTTTAACACGGGAGCTAACTATGGCTACACCTTC	CASSFNTGANYGYTF
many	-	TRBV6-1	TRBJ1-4	TGTGCCAGCAGTGTGACAGCTACTAATGAAAAACTGTTTTTT	CASSVTATNEKLFF
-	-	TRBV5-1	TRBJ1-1	TGCGCCAGCAGCTTAGACGTCGTGAACACTGAAGCTTTCTTT	CASSLDVVNTEAFF
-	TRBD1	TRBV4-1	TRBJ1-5	TGCGCCAGCAGCCGGGACAGGAGGAGCGATCAGCCCCAGCATTTT	CASSRDRRSDQPQHF
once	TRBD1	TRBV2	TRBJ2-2	TGTGCCAGCAGTGAGACAGGGCACACCGGGGAGCTGTTTTTT	CASSETGHTGELFF
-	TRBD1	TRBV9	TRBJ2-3	TGTGCCAGCAGCGTACGTGAGGGGACAGAGCCGTACACGCAGTATTTT	CASSVREGTEPYTQYF
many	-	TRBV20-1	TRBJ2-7	TGCAGTGCTAGACTCTGGGGGCTATCTCAGTCCCTCTCCTACGAGCAGTACTTC	CSARLWGLSQSLSYEQYF
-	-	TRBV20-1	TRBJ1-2	TGCAGTGCGGACGGGGCTAACTATGGCTACACCTTC	CSADGANYGYTF